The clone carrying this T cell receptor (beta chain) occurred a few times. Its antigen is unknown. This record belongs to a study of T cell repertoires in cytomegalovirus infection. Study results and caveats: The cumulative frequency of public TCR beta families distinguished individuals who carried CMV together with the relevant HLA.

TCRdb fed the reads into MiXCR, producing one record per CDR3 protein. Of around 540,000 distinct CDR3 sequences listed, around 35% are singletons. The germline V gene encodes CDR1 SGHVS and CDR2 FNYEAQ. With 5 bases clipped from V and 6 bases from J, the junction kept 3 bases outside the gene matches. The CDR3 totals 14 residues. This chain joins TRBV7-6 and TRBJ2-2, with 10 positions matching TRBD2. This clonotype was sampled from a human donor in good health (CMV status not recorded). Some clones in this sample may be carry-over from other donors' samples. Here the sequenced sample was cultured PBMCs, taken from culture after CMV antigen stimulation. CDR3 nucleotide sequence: TGTGCCAGCAGCAAACTAGCGGGATCCGGGGAGCTGTTTTTT. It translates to CASSKLAGSGELFF.